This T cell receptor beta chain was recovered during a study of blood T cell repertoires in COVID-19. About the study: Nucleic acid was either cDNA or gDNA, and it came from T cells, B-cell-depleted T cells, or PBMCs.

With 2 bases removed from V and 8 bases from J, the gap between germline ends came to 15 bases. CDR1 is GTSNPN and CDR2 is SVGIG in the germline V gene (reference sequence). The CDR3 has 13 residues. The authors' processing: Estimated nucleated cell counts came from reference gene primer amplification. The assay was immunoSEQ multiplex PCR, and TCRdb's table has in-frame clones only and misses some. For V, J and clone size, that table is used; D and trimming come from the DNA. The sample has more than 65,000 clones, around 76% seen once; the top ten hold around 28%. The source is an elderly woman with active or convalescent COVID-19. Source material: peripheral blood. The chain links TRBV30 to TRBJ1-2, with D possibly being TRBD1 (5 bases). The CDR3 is CAWSPAGRRGYTF. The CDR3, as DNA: TGTGCCTGGAGTCCCGCAGGGAGGCGGGGCTACACCTTC. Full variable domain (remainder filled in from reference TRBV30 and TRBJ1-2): SQTIHQWPATLVQPVGSPLSLECTVEGTSNPNLYWYRQAAGRGLQLLFYSVGIGQISSEVPQNLSASRPQDRQFILSSKKLLLSDSGFYLCAWSPAGRRGYTFGSGTRLTVV.